The sequence of this T cell receptor (beta chain) was determined in a study of blood T cell repertoires in COVID-19. The wider study: Researchers got acute and convalescent COVID-19 samples from the United States, Italy and Spain. T cells, B-cell-depleted T cells, or PBMCs provided the cDNA or gDNA that served as material.

As processed by the authors: By means of reference gene primer amplification, nucleated cell counts were estimated. TCRdb's table, derived via immunoSEQ multiplex PCR, lists solely in-frame clones and lacks some. That table supplies the V and J calls and clone size; D and trimming were determined from the DNA. Of about 210,000 clones in the sample, just under 90% were seen once. The CDR3 has 16 residues. V lost 3 bases, J lost 0 bases, and 14 bases lay in between. CDR1 and CDR2 from the germline V gene are MDHEN and SYDVKM. This sequence joins TRBV28 and TRBJ1-1; weak D call: TRBD1 (6 bases). This TCR came from a man between 60 and 75 years old who had recovered from COVID-19. Sequencing was carried out using peripheral blood. CDR3 loop: CASSFGTPGLNTEAFF. The CDR3 DNA sequence: TGTGCCAGCAGTTTCGGGACACCCGGTTTGAACACTGAAGCTTTCTTT.